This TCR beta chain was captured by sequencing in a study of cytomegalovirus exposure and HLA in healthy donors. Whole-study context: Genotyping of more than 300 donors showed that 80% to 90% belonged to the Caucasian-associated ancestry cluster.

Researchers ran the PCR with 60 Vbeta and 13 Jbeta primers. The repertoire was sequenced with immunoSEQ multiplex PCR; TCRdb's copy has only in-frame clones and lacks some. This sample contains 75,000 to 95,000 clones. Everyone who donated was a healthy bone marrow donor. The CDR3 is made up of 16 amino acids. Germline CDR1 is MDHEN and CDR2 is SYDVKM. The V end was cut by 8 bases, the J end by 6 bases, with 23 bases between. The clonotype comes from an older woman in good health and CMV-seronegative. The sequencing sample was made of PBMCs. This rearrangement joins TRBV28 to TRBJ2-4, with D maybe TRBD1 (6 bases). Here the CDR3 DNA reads TGTGCCAGCTCCTCCCTGGGGGCAGCTGGGCGAAACATTCAGTACTTC. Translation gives CASSSLGAAGRNIQYF. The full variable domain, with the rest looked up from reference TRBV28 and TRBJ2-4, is DVKVTQSSRYLVKRTGEKVFLECVQDMDHENMFWYRQDPGLGLRLIYFSYDVKMKEKGDIPEGYSVSREKKERFSLILESASTNQTSMYLCASSSLGAAGRNIQYFGAGTRLSVL.